One sample yielded the 5 T cell receptor beta chains listed below, sequenced in a study of control samples from healthy donors and cancer patients. Repertoires were generated with immunoSEQ multiplex PCR, while TCRdb's copy carries only in-frame clones and drops some. The repertoire holds fewer than 200,000 clones, with 90% to 95% as singletons. The sequenced sample was blood. All receptors derive from a man younger than 40 in good health.

The chain carries TRBV5-6 and TRBJ2-1; TRBD2 aligns across 8 bases. The length of the CDR3 is 16 residues. CDR1 is SGHDT and CDR2 is YYEEEE in the germline V gene. Unmatched junction bases numbered 6, after V lost 1 base and J lost 3 bases. The CDR3 DNA reads TGTGCCAGCAGCTTGATTCTAGCGGGCTTCTACAATGAGCAGTTCTTC. This sequence encodes CASSLILAGFYNEQFF. Full variable domain (missing parts from reference TRBV5-6 and TRBJ2-1): DAGVTQSPTHLIKTRGQQVTLRCSPKSGHDTVSWYQQALGQGPQFIFQYYEEEERQRGNFPDRFSGHQFPNYSSELNVNALLLGDSALYLCASSLILAGFYNEQFFGPGTRLTVL.

The chain has TRBV2 and TRBJ2-4; perhaps D is TRBD1 or TRBD2 (5 bases each). Germline V gene lookup returns CDR1 SNHLY and CDR2 FYNNEI. Trimming took off 8 bases at V and 5 bases at J, with 16 bases between the two ends. The CDR3 is 14 residues long. The CDR3 region is CASVDGGVQNIQYF. CDR3 coding DNA: TGTGCCAGCGTCGATGGGGGAGTCCAAAACATTCAGTACTTC.

The rearrangement links TRBV9 to TRBJ2-5; the match to TRBD2 covers 8 bases. Germline CDR1 reads SGDLS; CDR2 reads YYNGEE. V trimming: 0 bases; J trimming: 5 bases; junction bases outside the gene matches: 6. The CDR3 consists of 15 residues. The CDR3 region is CASSVGGTSPETQYF. Written as DNA, the CDR3 is TGTGCCAGCAGCGTAGGAGGGACTAGTCCGGAGACCCAGTACTTC.

The rearrangement uses TRBV6-6 and TRBJ2-7; 9 bases fit TRBD1. The V and J ends lost 4 bases and 2 bases, in that order; junction bases with no gene match: 3. The CDR3 covers 14 residues. CDR1 MNHNY and CDR2 SVGAGI come from the germline V gene (reference sequence). The CDR3 sequence is CASSWDRDTYEQYF. Here the CDR3 DNA reads TGTGCCAGCAGTTGGGACAGGGACACCTACGAGCAGTACTTC.

The rearrangement uses TRBV6-6 and TRBJ2-3; D uncertain. Germline lookup yields CDR1 MNHNY and CDR2 SVGAGI (reference sequence). The CDR3 is 13 amino acids. V was cut by 0 bases and J by 7 bases, with 8 bases left in between. The CDR3 nucleotides read TGTGCCAGCAGTTACTCGATGGGGAATACGCAGTATTTT. Translated: CASSYSMGNTQYF.